These T cell receptor beta chains were read from a single sample in a study of blood T cell repertoires in COVID-19. Clones were sequenced by immunoSEQ multiplex PCR, and TCRdb holds only the in-frame ones, with some missing. The data hold some 250,000 clones, with nearly 90% observed a single time. The sequenced material came from peripheral blood. The receptor source for this set is a woman in her 30s with acute or convalescent COVID-19. Both conserved end residues are part of each CDR3. The D gene is left open where the match is weak. Expanded clones get a size class; other rows say once, few or many, or leave the size out.

J gene,D gene,V gene,clone size,CDR3 protein,CDR3 DNA
TRBJ2-7,TRBD1,TRBV5-1,.,CASSLGQGVHEQYF,TGCGCCAGCAGCCTCGGACAGGGGGTACACGAGCAGTACTTC
TRBJ1-1,TRBD1,TRBV14,.,CASSHLGTVNTEAFF,TGTGCCAGCAGCCACTTAGGGACAGTGAACACTGAAGCTTTCTTT
TRBJ2-5,TRBD2,TRBV9,.,CASSVATSGEETQYF,TGTGCCAGCAGCGTAGCTACTAGCGGAGAAGAGACCCAGTACTTC
TRBJ1-2,.,TRBV6-5,.,CASSYMDGNFGYTF,TGTGCCAGCAGTTACATGGACGGGAACTTTGGCTACACCTTC
TRBJ1-2,.,TRBV15,.,CATSPDRTDYGYTF,TGTGCCACCAGCCCCGACAGGACCGACTATGGCTACACCTTC
TRBJ1-1,.,TRBV5-1,.,CASSARQNRGTEAFF,TGCGCCAGCAGCGCTCGACAGAATAGGGGCACTGAAGCTTTCTTT
TRBJ1-3,.,TRBV6-1,.,CASSERGSGNTIYF,TGTGCCAGCAGTGAACGGGGATCTGGAAACACCATATATTTT
TRBJ2-7,TRBD2,TRBV7-2,.,CASSLGAAGGIYYEQYF,TGTGCCAGCAGCTTAGGAGCGGCGGGAGGGATATACTACGAGCAGTACTTC
TRBJ1-4,.,TRBV7-8,.,CASSPRGQGQGEKLFF,TGTGCCAGCAGCCCCAGGGGTCAAGGGCAGGGAGAAAAACTGTTTTTT
TRBJ2-2,TRBD1,TRBV23-1,few,CASNKAGGQGASGELFF,TGCGCCAGCAACAAAGCGGGGGGACAGGGGGCTTCCGGGGAGCTGTTTTTT
TRBJ1-2,TRBD1,TRBV25-1,.,CASRPQTGRGGYTF,TGTGCCAGCAGGCCGCAGACAGGGAGAGGTGGCTACACCTTC
TRBJ1-5,.,TRBV24-1,.,CATSDSLTSNQPQHF,TGTGCCACCAGTGATTCACTAACTAGCAATCAGCCCCAGCATTTT
TRBJ2-7,.,TRBV24-1,.,CATSLSMRSKFSYEQYF,TGTGCCACCAGTCTATCAATGAGGTCTAAGTTCTCCTACGAGCAGTACTTC
TRBJ2-3,.,TRBV9,.,CASSVVGWEDTQYF,TGTGCCAGCAGCGTAGTGGGCTGGGAGGATACGCAGTATTTT
TRBJ1-6,.,TRBV9,.,CASSETSWPEEGPLHF,TGTGCCAGCAGCGAGACATCCTGGCCGGAGGAGGGACCCCTCCACTTT
TRBJ2-1,.,TRBV11-2,.,CASSKTGNRNEQFF,TGTGCCAGCAGCAAAACGGGAAACCGAAATGAGCAGTTCTTC
TRBJ2-7,TRBD2,TRBV15,.,CATSEHSGGAYEQYF,TGTGCCACCAGTGAACATAGCGGGGGCGCCTACGAGCAGTACTTC
TRBJ2-7,TRBD1,TRBV14,.,CASSQGQGASYEQYF,TGTGCCAGCAGCCAAGGCCAGGGGGCGTCCTACGAGCAGTACTTC
TRBJ2-7,.,TRBV5-4,.,CASSLGAYNSYEQYF,TGTGCCAGCAGCTTGGGAGCCTATAACTCCTACGAGCAGTACTTC
TRBJ1-1,TRBD1,TRBV3-1/TRBV3-2,.,CASSHGQGGSTEAFF,TGTGCCAGCAGCCATGGACAGGGTGGATCCACTGAAGCTTTCTTT
TRBJ2-5,TRBD2,TRBV7-7,.,CASTQLGGGPLETQYF,TGTGCCAGCACCCAATTGGGGGGAGGGCCATTAGAGACCCAGTACTTC
TRBJ2-3,.,TRBV15,.,CATSRAGTVTDTQYF,TGTGCCACCAGCAGAGCCGGGACTGTCACAGATACGCAGTATTTT
TRBJ1-6,.,TRBV7-8,.,CASSLELAPLHF,TGTGCCAGCAGCTTAGAGCTAGCACCCCTCCACTTT
TRBJ1-4,TRBD1,TRBV6-5,once,CASSYSPGQGGEKLFF,TGTGCCAGCAGTTACTCTCCGGGACAGGGTGGGGAAAAACTGTTTTTT
TRBJ2-7,.,TRBV5-1,.,CASSWDRDSPTYEQYF,TGCGCCAGCAGCTGGGACCGGGACTCACCAACCTACGAGCAGTACTTC
TRBJ2-1,.,TRBV7-2,.,CASSLAGGPSYNEQFF,TGTGCCAGCAGCTTAGCTGGAGGGCCCTCCTACAATGAGCAGTTCTTC
TRBJ2-2,.,TRBV3-1/TRBV3-2,.,CASSQGDTNTGELFF,TGTGCCAGCAGCCAGGGCGACACGAACACCGGGGAGCTGTTTTTT
TRBJ1-1,.,TRBV29-1,.,CSGTPSGHLNTEAFF,TGCAGCGGCACGCCCTCAGGACACTTGAACACTGAAGCTTTCTTT
TRBJ2-3,TRBD2,TRBV3-1/TRBV3-2,.,CASSQGLPPGTDTQYF,TGTGCCAGCAGCCAGGGACTACCCCCGGGCACAGATACGCAGTATTTT
TRBJ2-4,TRBD1,TRBV10-3,.,CAISARTGLAKNIQYF,TGTGCCATCAGTGCCCGGACAGGATTAGCCAAAAACATTCAGTACTTC
TRBJ2-7,TRBD2,TRBV19,.,CASSQRGGASSYEQYF,TGTGCCAGTAGCCAGAGGGGAGGGGCCAGCTCCTACGAGCAGTACTTC
TRBJ2-7,TRBD2,TRBV4-3,.,CASSQAAGGPDGEQYF,TGCGCCAGCAGCCAAGCGGCGGGAGGGCCGGATGGCGAGCAGTACTTC
TRBJ1-6,TRBD1,TRBV6-6,few,CASRGDRLPLHF,TGTGCCAGCAGGGGGGACAGGTTACCCCTCCACTTT
TRBJ2-2,TRBD2,TRBV29-1,.,CSIRLGLNTGELFF,TGCAGCATTAGGTTGGGACTAAACACCGGGGAGCTGTTTTTT
TRBJ2-3,TRBD2,TRBV24-1,.,CATRGLAGTDTQYF,TGTGCCACCAGGGGACTAGCCGGCACAGATACGCAGTATTTT
TRBJ2-6,.,TRBV5-1,few,CASSRDSGANVLTF,TGCGCCAGCAGCCGGGACTCTGGGGCCAACGTCCTGACTTTC
TRBJ2-2,.,TRBV20-1,.,CSASFGAGTNTGELFF,TGCAGTGCTAGTTTCGGGGCGGGGACGAACACCGGGGAGCTGTTTTTT
TRBJ2-2,TRBD2,TRBV6-4,.,CASSALAGSSNTGELFF,TGTGCCAGCAGTGCTCTAGCGGGGTCCTCGAACACCGGGGAGCTGTTTTTT
TRBJ2-3,TRBD2,TRBV18,.,CASSPRTSSTDTQYF,TGTGCCAGCTCACCAAGGACTAGCAGCACAGATACGCAGTATTTT
TRBJ2-7,TRBD1,TRBV30,.,CAWSGGLGQGLGQYF,TGTGCCTGGAGTGGAGGACTCGGACAGGGTTTGGGGCAGTACTTC
TRBJ2-5,TRBD2,TRBV19,many,CASAVAGVETQYF,TGTGCCAGTGCGGTAGCGGGAGTTGAGACCCAGTACTTC